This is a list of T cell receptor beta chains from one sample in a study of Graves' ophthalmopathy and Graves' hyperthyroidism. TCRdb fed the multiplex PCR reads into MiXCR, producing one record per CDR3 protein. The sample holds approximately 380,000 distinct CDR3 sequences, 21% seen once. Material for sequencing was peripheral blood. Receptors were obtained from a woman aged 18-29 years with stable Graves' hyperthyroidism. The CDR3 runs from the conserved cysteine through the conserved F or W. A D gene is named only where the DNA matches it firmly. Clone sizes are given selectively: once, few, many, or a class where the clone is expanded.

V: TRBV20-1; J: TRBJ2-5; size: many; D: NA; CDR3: CSATGSGGSEFQETQYF; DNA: TGCAGTGCTACGGGGAGTGGTGGGTCTGAATTCCAAGAGACCCAGTACTTC
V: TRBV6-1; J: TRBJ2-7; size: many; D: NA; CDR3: CATMTAYYEQYF; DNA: TGTGCCACCATGACAGCCTACTACGAGCAGTACTTC
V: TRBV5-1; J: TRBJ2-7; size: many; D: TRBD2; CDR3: CASSLSTGLGYEQYF; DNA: TGCGCCAGCAGCTTGAGTACCGGACTAGGCTACGAGCAGTACTTC
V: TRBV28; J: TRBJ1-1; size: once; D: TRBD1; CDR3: CASCPGQGEPTEAFF; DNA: TGTGCCAGCTGTCCGGGACAGGGTGAGCCCACTGAAGCTTTCTTT
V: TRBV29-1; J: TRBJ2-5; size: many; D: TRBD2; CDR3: CSGRGDRETQYF; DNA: TGCAGCGGCCGGGGGGACCGGGAGACCCAGTACTTC
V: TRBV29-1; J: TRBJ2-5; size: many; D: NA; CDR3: CSVLRGVGETQYF; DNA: TGCAGCGTTCTTAGAGGGGTAGGGGAGACCCAGTACTTC
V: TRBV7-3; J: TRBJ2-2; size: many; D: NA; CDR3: CASSSSRDTGELFF; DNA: TGTGCCAGCAGCTCTTCCCGGGACACCGGGGAGCTGTTTTTT
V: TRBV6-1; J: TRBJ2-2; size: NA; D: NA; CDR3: CASSEARAGWAELFF; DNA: TGTGCCAGCAGTGAAGCCCGGGCAGGGTGGGCGGAGCTGTTTTTT
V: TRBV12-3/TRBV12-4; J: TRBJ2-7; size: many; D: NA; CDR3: CASSSGIYEQYF; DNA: TGTGCCAGCAGTTCAGGGATATACGAGCAGTACTTC
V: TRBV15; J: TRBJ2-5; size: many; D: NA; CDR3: CATSKQQTQYF; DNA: TGTGCCACCAGCAAACAACAGACCCAGTACTTC
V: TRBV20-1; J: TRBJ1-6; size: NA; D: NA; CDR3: CSARVRRGNSPLHF; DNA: TGCAGTGCTAGAGTCAGGAGGGGTAATTCACCCCTCCACTTT
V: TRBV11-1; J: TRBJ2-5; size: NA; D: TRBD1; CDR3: CASSPQGKIYETQYF; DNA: TGTGCCAGCAGCCCACAGGGGAAAATTTATGAGACCCAGTACTTC
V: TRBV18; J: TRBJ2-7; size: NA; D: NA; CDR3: CASSLPGVVEEQYF; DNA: TGTGCCAGCTCCCTCCCGGGGGTTGTGGAGGAGCAGTACTTC
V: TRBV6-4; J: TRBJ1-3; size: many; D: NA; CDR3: CASSVKFNTIYF; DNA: TGTGCCAGCAGTGTGAAATTCAACACCATATATTTT
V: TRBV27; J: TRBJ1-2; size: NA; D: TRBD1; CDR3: CASSMTGFVYGYTF; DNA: TGTGCCAGCAGTATGACAGGGTTCGTCTATGGCTACACCTTC
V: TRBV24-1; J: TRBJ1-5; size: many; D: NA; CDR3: CATSDVYSNQPQHF; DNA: TGTGCCACCAGTGATGTATATAGCAATCAGCCCCAGCATTTT
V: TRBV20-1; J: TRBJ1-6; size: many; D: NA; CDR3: CSARKDPRGSPLHF; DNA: TGCAGTGCTAGGAAGGACCCGAGGGGTTCACCCCTCCACTTT
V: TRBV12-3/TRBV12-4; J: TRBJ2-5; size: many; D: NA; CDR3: CASSLARGQETQYF; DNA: TGTGCCAGCAGTTTAGCCAGGGGACAAGAGACCCAGTACTTC
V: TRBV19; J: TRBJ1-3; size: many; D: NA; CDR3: CASSLTISGNTIYF; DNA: TGTGCCAGTAGCCTGACCATCTCTGGAAACACCATATATTTT
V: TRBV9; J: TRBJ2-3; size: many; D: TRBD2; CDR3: CASSVAGLATYTDTQYF; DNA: TGTGCCAGCAGCGTTGCTGGACTAGCGACCTACACAGATACGCAGTATTTT
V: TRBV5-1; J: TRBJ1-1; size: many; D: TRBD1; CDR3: CASSEGQGFTEAFF; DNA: TGCGCCAGCAGCGAGGGACAGGGGTTCACTGAAGCTTTCTTT
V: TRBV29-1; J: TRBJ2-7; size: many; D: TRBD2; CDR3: CSVEGREGYEQYF; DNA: TGCAGCGTTGAAGGCAGGGAGGGCTACGAGCAGTACTTC
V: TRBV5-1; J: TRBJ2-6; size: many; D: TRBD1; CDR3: CASSLRQGASGANVLTF; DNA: TGCGCCAGCAGCTTGCGACAGGGGGCGTCTGGGGCCAACGTCCTGACTTTC
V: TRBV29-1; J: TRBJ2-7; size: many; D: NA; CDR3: CSAGSGGEQYF; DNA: TGCAGCGCAGGTTCTGGAGGGGAGCAGTACTTC
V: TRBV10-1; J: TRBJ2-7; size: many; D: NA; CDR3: CASSDHGSYEQYF; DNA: TGCGCCAGCAGTGATCACGGCTCCTACGAGCAGTACTTC
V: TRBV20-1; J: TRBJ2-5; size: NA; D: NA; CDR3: CSARRSGIKVLETQYF; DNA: TGCAGTGCTAGAAGGTCTGGGATCAAGGTCCTAGAGACCCAGTACTTC
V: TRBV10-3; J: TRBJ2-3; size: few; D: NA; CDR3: CAISEQQGGLTDTQYF; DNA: TGTGCCATCAGTGAGCAACAGGGAGGCCTCACAGATACGCAGTATTTT
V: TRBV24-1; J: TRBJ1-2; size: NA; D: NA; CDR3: CATSDFGVGYTF; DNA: TGTGCCACCAGTGATTTCGGTGTTGGCTACACCTTC
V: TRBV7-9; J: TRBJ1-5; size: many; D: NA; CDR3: CASSPGGYQPQHF; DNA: TGTGCCAGCAGCCCCGGGGGATATCAGCCCCAGCATTTT
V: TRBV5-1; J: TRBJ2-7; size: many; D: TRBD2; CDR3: CASSSGPLAGGYEQYF; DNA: TGCGCCAGCAGCTCTGGTCCCCTAGCGGGAGGCTACGAGCAGTACTTC
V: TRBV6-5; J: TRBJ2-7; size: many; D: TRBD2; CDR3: CASSYLAGGLNEQYF; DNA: TGTGCCAGCAGTTACCTAGCGGGAGGACTAAACGAGCAGTACTTC
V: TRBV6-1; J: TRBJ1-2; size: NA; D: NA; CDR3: CASKNLGESRGYTF; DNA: TGTGCCAGCAAGAATTTGGGGGAGTCGAGAGGCTACACCTTC
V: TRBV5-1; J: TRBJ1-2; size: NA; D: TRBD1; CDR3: CASSLGTGEKGYTF; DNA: TGCGCCAGCAGCCTCGGGACAGGGGAGAAGGGCTACACCTTC
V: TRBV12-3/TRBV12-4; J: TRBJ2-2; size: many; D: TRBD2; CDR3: CASTLGVSGRTGELFF; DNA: TGTGCCAGCACCCTCGGGGTTAGCGGGAGAACCGGGGAGCTGTTTTTT
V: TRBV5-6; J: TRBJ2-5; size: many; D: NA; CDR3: CASSLDDLETQYF; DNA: TGTGCCAGCAGCTTGGACGACTTGGAGACCCAGTACTTC
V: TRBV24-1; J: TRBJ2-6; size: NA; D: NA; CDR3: CATRPDTGQFSGANVLTF; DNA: TGTGCCACCAGACCCGATACTGGACAGTTCTCTGGGGCCAACGTCCTGACTTTC
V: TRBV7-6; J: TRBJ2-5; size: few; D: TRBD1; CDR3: CASSLARDRVSKTQYF; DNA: TGTGCCAGCAGCTTAGCGCGAGACAGGGTCTCCAAGACCCAGTACTTC
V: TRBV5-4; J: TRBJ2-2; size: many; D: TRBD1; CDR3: CASSFYRGSNTGELFF; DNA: TGTGCCAGCAGCTTTTACAGGGGGTCGAACACCGGGGAGCTGTTTTTT
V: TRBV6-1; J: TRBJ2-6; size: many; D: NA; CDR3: CASSPLALGAGANVLTF; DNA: TGTGCCAGCAGCCCCCTAGCCCTAGGGGCTGGGGCCAACGTCCTGACTTTC
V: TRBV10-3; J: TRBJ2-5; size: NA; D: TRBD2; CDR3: CAISEVVAGTQETQYF; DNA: TGTGCCATCAGTGAGGTAGTAGCGGGGACACAAGAGACCCAGTACTTC
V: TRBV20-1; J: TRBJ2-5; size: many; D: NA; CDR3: CSAPSETQYF; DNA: TGCAGTGCTCCGAGCGAGACCCAGTACTTC